The 3 T cell receptor beta chains below come from one sample, sequenced in a study of vaccination and CD4 T cells after COVID-19. The Oncomine TCR Beta short-read assay generated sequence data from the DNA of cultured CD4+ T cells. In TCRdb, the PCR reads were re-called with MiXCR into one record per CDR3 protein. The table shows 7,000 to 9,500 distinct CDR3 sequences, with about three quarters occurring only once. Their antigens remain unidentified. Noted treatment: approximately nine-day PBMC culture with coronavirus spike peptide pools or control peptides (ViraFEST assay). Sequencing was performed on CD4+ T cells from blood, cultured in vitro. The receptor set was obtained from a human donor who had recovered from COVID-19.

V and J are TRBV6-2 or TRBV6-3 and TRBJ1-2; perhaps TRBD1 as D (6 bases). The V end lost 6 bases, the J end lost 0 bases, and 17 bases lay between the germline ends. The CDR3 is 16 amino acids. Germline CDR1 and CDR2: MNHEY and SVGEGT. The CDR3 DNA reads as TGTGCCAGCAGAAAAGCCACAGGGAACACTAACTATGGCTACACCTTC. Translated: CASRKATGNTNYGYTF.

The chain carries TRBV6-1 and TRBJ2-6; 9 bases fit TRBD1. The CDR3 consists of 16 residues. Germline CDR1 reads MNHNS; CDR2 reads SASEGT. V was pared by 7 bases and J by 4 bases, with 8 bases of the junction left unmatched. CDR3 DNA: TGTGCCAGCAATCAACAGGGGGCTTTAGGGGCCAACGTCCTGACTTTC. The encoded protein is CASNQQGALGANVLTF.

The V call is TRBV5-6, the J call TRBJ1-2; unclear D gene. V was trimmed by 4 bases and J by 7 bases, leaving 14 bases between them. Germline values: CDR1 SGHDT, CDR2 YYEEEE. CDR3 length: 13 residues. The CDR3 here is CASSGSTAGGYTF. The CDR3 nucleotides read TGTGCCAGCAGCGGTTCGACGGCTGGTGGCTACACCTTC. Full variable domain (outside the CDR3, taken from reference TRBV5-6 and TRBJ1-2): DAGVTQSPTHLIKTRGQQVTLRCSPKSGHDTVSWYQQALGQGPQFIFQYYEEEERQRGNFPDRFSGHQFPNYSSELNVNALLLGDSALYLCASSGSTAGGYTFGSGTRLTVV.